The rows below give T cell receptor beta chains drawn from one sample of a study of T cell repertoires in cytomegalovirus infection. TCRdb fed the reads into MiXCR, producing one record per CDR3 protein. The repertoire has roughly 500,000 distinct CDR3 sequences, approximately 17% of them found once; the top ten carry 20% to 30%. Sequencing used CD8+ T cells from PBMCs. The receptors derive from a human donor in good health (CMV status not recorded). Some clones in this sample may be carry-over from other donors' samples. CDR3s include the opening cysteine and the closing phenylalanine or tryptophan. D genes are given only for firm matches. Some rows mark clone size as missing; the rest say once, few, many or name a class of expanded clone.

V gene: TRBV9; clone size: -; J gene: TRBJ2-7; CDR3 length: 14; D gene: -; CDR3 DNA: TGTGCCAGCAGCGTAGATGGGACCCTTAACGAGCAGTACTTC; CDR3 protein: CASSVDGTLNEQYF
V gene: TRBV4-1; clone size: many; J gene: TRBJ1-1; CDR3 length: 17; D gene: TRBD1; CDR3 DNA: TGCGCCAGCAGCCAAGGACCCCAGGACAGGGGGTACACTGAAGCTTTCTTT; CDR3 protein: CASSQGPQDRGYTEAFF
V gene: TRBV6-1; clone size: many; J gene: TRBJ2-7; CDR3 length: 15; D gene: TRBD2; CDR3 DNA: TGTGCCAGCAGTGAAGCATGGGGGGGAGGGTACGAGCAGTACTTC; CDR3 protein: CASSEAWGGGYEQYF
V gene: TRBV10-2; clone size: -; J gene: TRBJ1-1; CDR3 length: 16; D gene: -; CDR3 DNA: TGCGCCAGCAGTGAGTCGAAGGGACGACGTAACACTGAAGCTTTCTTT; CDR3 protein: CASSESKGRRNTEAFF
V gene: TRBV7-9; clone size: few; J gene: TRBJ1-3; CDR3 length: 14; D gene: -; CDR3 DNA: TGTGCCAGCCACGGGAGGGAATCTGGAAACACCATATATTTT; CDR3 protein: CASHGRESGNTIYF
V gene: TRBV27; clone size: many; J gene: TRBJ1-4; CDR3 length: 14; D gene: TRBD1; CDR3 DNA: TGTGCCAGCAGTGCCGGGACAGGGGGCGAAAAACTGTTTTTT; CDR3 protein: CASSAGTGGEKLFF
V gene: TRBV2; clone size: -; J gene: TRBJ2-5; CDR3 length: 14; D gene: -; CDR3 DNA: TGTGCCAGCAGTGAACCGGCCCGTCAAAAGACCCAGTACTTC; CDR3 protein: CASSEPARQKTQYF
V gene: TRBV7-6; clone size: -; J gene: TRBJ1-5; CDR3 length: 13; D gene: -; CDR3 DNA: TGTGCCAGCAGCTTAGATGCGGGGCAGCCCCAGCATTTT; CDR3 protein: CASSLDAGQPQHF
V gene: TRBV6-8; clone size: -; J gene: TRBJ2-1; CDR3 length: 15; D gene: -; CDR3 DNA: TGTGCCAGCAGCTTGAATGTTGGGGGCTACAATGAGCCGTTCTTC; CDR3 protein: CASSLNVGGYNEPFF
V gene: TRBV2; clone size: many; J gene: TRBJ1-2; CDR3 length: 16; D gene: -; CDR3 DNA: TGTGCCAGCAGTGGCTCCGGCTTGGGGGGGAACTATGGCTACACCTTC; CDR3 protein: CASSGSGLGGNYGYTF
V gene: TRBV7-6; clone size: -; J gene: TRBJ2-7; CDR3 length: 15; D gene: -; CDR3 DNA: TGTGCCAGAAGCCTCAACCGGTGGGGGGCCTACGAGAAGTACTTC; CDR3 protein: CARSLNRWGAYEKYF
V gene: TRBV7-9; clone size: many; J gene: TRBJ2-7; CDR3 length: 14; D gene: -; CDR3 DNA: TGTGCCAGCAGCTTAGGAGGTCAGTCCTACGAGCAGTACTTC; CDR3 protein: CASSLGGQSYEQYF
V gene: TRBV13; clone size: few; J gene: TRBJ1-2; CDR3 length: 14; D gene: -; CDR3 DNA: TGTGCCAGCAGCTTAAGAGGGGTGATCTATGGCTACACCTTC; CDR3 protein: CASSLRGVIYGYTF
V gene: TRBV19; clone size: many; J gene: TRBJ2-1; CDR3 length: 16; D gene: TRBD2; CDR3 DNA: TGTGCCAGTAGTATCACTAGCGGGGGGAACTACAATGAGCAGTTCTTC; CDR3 protein: CASSITSGGNYNEQFF
V gene: TRBV20-1; clone size: few; J gene: TRBJ1-2; CDR3 length: 10; D gene: -; CDR3 DNA: TGCAGTGCTAGAGTGGGAAGCTACACCTTC; CDR3 protein: CSARVGSYTF
V gene: TRBV11-2; clone size: -; J gene: TRBJ2-5; CDR3 length: 15; D gene: -; CDR3 DNA: TGTGCCAGCAGCTTACTCCCCACGAGTGGAGAGACCCAGTACTTC; CDR3 protein: CASSLLPTSGETQYF
V gene: TRBV19; clone size: few; J gene: TRBJ2-7; CDR3 length: 12; D gene: -; CDR3 DNA: TGTGCCAGTAGTACCGGACTAAACGAGCAGTACTTC; CDR3 protein: CASSTGLNEQYF
V gene: TRBV5-6; clone size: many; J gene: TRBJ2-5; CDR3 length: 18; D gene: TRBD1; CDR3 DNA: TGTGCCAGCAGCTTGATGAGGTCGTCGGAACAGGGGCGGGAGACCCAGTACTTC; CDR3 protein: CASSLMRSSEQGRETQYF
V gene: TRBV19; clone size: -; J gene: TRBJ2-1; CDR3 length: 15; D gene: TRBD2; CDR3 DNA: TGTGCCAGTAGTATATCTAGCGGGACTTACAATGAGCAGTTCTTC; CDR3 protein: CASSISSGTYNEQFF
V gene: TRBV2; clone size: few; J gene: TRBJ1-5; CDR3 length: 17; D gene: TRBD1; CDR3 DNA: TGTGCCAGCAGTGAGTTCCGGACAGGGCGTAGCAATCAGCCCCAGCATTTT; CDR3 protein: CASSEFRTGRSNQPQHF
V gene: TRBV6-1; clone size: few; J gene: TRBJ1-1; CDR3 length: 14; D gene: -; CDR3 DNA: TGTGCCAGCAGTGGGGGGGCGTGGGACACTGAAGCTTTCTTT; CDR3 protein: CASSGGAWDTEAFF
V gene: TRBV4-1; clone size: few; J gene: TRBJ2-3; CDR3 length: 12; D gene: -; CDR3 DNA: TGCGCCAGCAGCCAAGACTTCAATACGCAGTATTTT; CDR3 protein: CASSQDFNTQYF
V gene: TRBV3-1; clone size: few; J gene: TRBJ1-2; CDR3 length: 14; D gene: -; CDR3 DNA: TGTGCCAGCAGGCAAGACGGATTGGCCTATGGCTACACCTTC; CDR3 protein: CASRQDGLAYGYTF
V gene: TRBV5-4; clone size: few; J gene: TRBJ2-3; CDR3 length: 16; D gene: TRBD2; CDR3 DNA: TGTGCCAGCAGCTTTAGGAGTGGGGGGGAAGGAGATACGCAGTATTTT; CDR3 protein: CASSFRSGGEGDTQYF
V gene: TRBV5-5; clone size: -; J gene: TRBJ2-7; CDR3 length: 16; D gene: -; CDR3 DNA: TGTGCCAGCAGCCCACACTACCTAGGACACCTATCAGGGCGGTACTTC; CDR3 protein: CASSPHYLGHLSGRYF
V gene: TRBV11-3; clone size: -; J gene: TRBJ2-1; CDR3 length: 19; D gene: TRBD2; CDR3 DNA: TGTGCCAGCAGCTTAGGGCTAGCGGGGGGGCCATGGGGCTACAATGAGCAGTTCTTC; CDR3 protein: CASSLGLAGGPWGYNEQFF
V gene: TRBV19; clone size: -; J gene: TRBJ1-1; CDR3 length: 15; D gene: -; CDR3 DNA: TGTGCCAGTAAGGAGTCGAAAGTTGAAAACACTGAAGCTTTCTTT; CDR3 protein: CASKESKVENTEAFF
V gene: TRBV6-5; clone size: few; J gene: TRBJ2-7; CDR3 length: 16; D gene: TRBD1; CDR3 DNA: TGTGCCAGCAGTTACCGATCGGGACAGGAAGCCTACGAGCAGTACTTC; CDR3 protein: CASSYRSGQEAYEQYF
V gene: TRBV7-3; clone size: few; J gene: TRBJ2-7; CDR3 length: 18; D gene: TRBD2; CDR3 DNA: TGTGCCAGCAGCGCCACCGGGACTAGCGGGAGGTCGGTCGACGAGCAGTACTTC; CDR3 protein: CASSATGTSGRSVDEQYF
V gene: TRBV14; clone size: many; J gene: TRBJ2-7; CDR3 length: 19; D gene: -; CDR3 DNA: TGTGCCAGCAGCCAAGATAGGGCCCATAGATCTACGCTCTTCTACGAGCAGTACTTC; CDR3 protein: CASSQDRAHRSTLFYEQYF
V gene: TRBV27; clone size: -; J gene: TRBJ2-3; CDR3 length: 13; D gene: -; CDR3 DNA: TGTGCCAGCAGTCGTGGGGGGTTGGATACGCAGTATTTT; CDR3 protein: CASSRGGLDTQYF
V gene: TRBV4-1; clone size: many; J gene: TRBJ2-3; CDR3 length: 19; D gene: -; CDR3 DNA: TGCGCCAGCAGCCAAGAGATGGAGGTGGGCAGCCAAAGCACAGATACGCAGTATTTT; CDR3 protein: CASSQEMEVGSQSTDTQYF
V gene: TRBV7-9; clone size: many; J gene: TRBJ2-3; CDR3 length: 15; D gene: TRBD1; CDR3 DNA: TGTGCCAGCACCCATGACAGGGGAGAGCCGGATACGCAGTATTTT; CDR3 protein: CASTHDRGEPDTQYF
V gene: TRBV2; clone size: few; J gene: TRBJ2-7; CDR3 length: 15; D gene: -; CDR3 DNA: TGTGCCAGCAGTGAAGGGATGGACACCAGCTACGAGCAGTACTTC; CDR3 protein: CASSEGMDTSYEQYF
V gene: TRBV3-1; clone size: once; J gene: TRBJ2-3; CDR3 length: 17; D gene: TRBD2; CDR3 DNA: TGTGCCAGCAGCCAAGATCCTACGGGAGGAACCACAGATACGCAGTATTTT; CDR3 protein: CASSQDPTGGTTDTQYF
V gene: TRBV6-6; clone size: few; J gene: TRBJ1-3; CDR3 length: 15; D gene: TRBD1; CDR3 DNA: TGTGCCAGCAGTGCAACAGGGGCCTCTGGAAACACCATATATTTT; CDR3 protein: CASSATGASGNTIYF
V gene: TRBV6-6; clone size: many; J gene: TRBJ2-7; CDR3 length: 15; D gene: TRBD1; CDR3 DNA: TGTGCCAGCAGTTACGGCGGACAGGGCCCCTACGAGCAGTACTTC; CDR3 protein: CASSYGGQGPYEQYF
V gene: TRBV6-5; clone size: many; J gene: TRBJ2-6; CDR3 length: 15; D gene: -; CDR3 DNA: TGTGCCAGCAGTTACAGGGGCTCTGGGGCCAACGTCCTGACTTTC; CDR3 protein: CASSYRGSGANVLTF
V gene: TRBV5-6; clone size: few; J gene: TRBJ2-1; CDR3 length: 14; D gene: -; CDR3 DNA: TGTGCCAGTCTGGACGCCAGCTCCTACAATGAGCAGTTCTTC; CDR3 protein: CASLDASSYNEQFF
V gene: TRBV7-6; clone size: many; J gene: TRBJ2-3; CDR3 length: 15; D gene: -; CDR3 DNA: TGTGCCAGCAGCTCCTCCTGGCGCAGCACAGATACGCAGTATTTT; CDR3 protein: CASSSSWRSTDTQYF
V gene: TRBV4-1; clone size: -; J gene: TRBJ2-7; CDR3 length: 17; D gene: TRBD1; CDR3 DNA: TGCGCCAGCAGCCAAGGTCGGACAGGGGAGGCCCCCTACGAGCAGTACTTC; CDR3 protein: CASSQGRTGEAPYEQYF
V gene: TRBV19; clone size: many; J gene: TRBJ1-1; CDR3 length: 13; D gene: -; CDR3 DNA: TGTGCCAGCAGAGGGGGAAAGAACACTGAAGCTTTCTTT; CDR3 protein: CASRGGKNTEAFF